These 25 T cell receptor beta chains originate from one sample sequenced in a study of blood T cell repertoires in COVID-19. TCRdb's table, derived via immunoSEQ multiplex PCR, lists solely in-frame clones and lacks some. The sample holds around 83,000 clones, 70% to 90% seen once. Sequencing was performed on peripheral blood. The receptor set was obtained from an elderly man with active or convalescent COVID-19.

V is TRBV18 and J is TRBJ1-6, with D unresolved. The CDR3 contains 15 residues. V lost 2 bases and J 7 bases, leaving 12 bases between the germline ends. The germline V gene has CDR1 KGHSH and CDR2 LQKENI. The CDR3 here is CASSPVQVKNSPLHF. CDR3 nucleotide sequence: TGTGCCAGCTCACCAGTCCAGGTCAAGAATTCACCCCTCCACTTT.

The chain combines TRBV3-1 (or the pseudogene TRBV3-2) with TRBJ2-5; D possibly corresponds to TRBD2 (6 bases). Germline CDR1 reads LGHDT; CDR2 reads YNNKEL (reference sequence). The V and J ends lost 1 base and 7 bases respectively, with 25 bases between them. The CDR3 is made up of 18 amino acids. The CDR3 spells CASSQVGGPGVSEATQYF. The DNA for the CDR3 is TGTGCCAGCAGCCAAGTCGGCGGTCCGGGGGTATCTGAGGCGACCCAGTACTTC.

The chain couples TRBV28 to TRBJ1-1, with D possibly matching TRBD1 (5 bases). Trimming pared 7 bases from V and 4 bases from J, leaving 13 bases between. The germline CDR1 and CDR2 sequences are MDHEN and SYDVKM. This CDR3 region has 13 residues. The CDR3 here is CASIRQGRTEAFF. The CDR3, as DNA: TGTGCCAGCATCCGGCAGGGTCGCACTGAAGCTTTCTTT.

The J gene is TRBJ1-2, the V gene TRBV20-1; D is uncertain. V lost 0 bases and J 8 bases, leaving 7 bases between the germline ends. Germline loops: CDR1 DFQATT, CDR2 SNEGSKA (reference sequence). The length of the CDR3 is 11 residues. CDR3 nucleotides: TGCAGTGCTAGAGATTGGAGCGGCTACACCTTC. This gives the protein CSARDWSGYTF.

V gene TRBV21-1 combines with J gene TRBJ1-1; TRBD1, the table's D call, lacks a check against the DNA. TRBV21-1 is assigned pseudogene status. CDR3 length: 16 residues. The CDR3 bases are TGTGCCAGCAGCAGTGGGACAGGGGAACCGAACACTGAAGCTTTCTTT. Amino acid sequence: CASSSGTGEPNTEAFF.

This chain links TRBV28 with TRBJ2-3; D is perhaps TRBD1 (6 bases). The CDR3 loop spans 15 amino acids. Germline V lookup: CDR1 MDHEN, CDR2 SYDVKM. The V end lost 5 bases, the J end lost 2 bases, and 14 bases lay between the germline ends. Here the CDR3 reads CASSPGQRYTDTQYF. CDR3 nucleotides: TGTGCCAGCAGTCCCGGACAGAGATACACAGATACGCAGTATTTT.

V usage is TRBV6-5 and J usage is TRBJ1-4; perhaps TRBD1 as D (6 bases). Deletions cut 6 bases from V and 8 bases from J, with 16 bases between. CDR3 length: 14 amino acids. Germline CDR1 is MNHEY and CDR2 is SVGAGI. The CDR3 region has the DNA TGTGCCAGCAGACGAACAGGGCGCTCGGAAAAACTGTTTTTT. It encodes CASRRTGRSEKLFF.

The CDR3 sequence is CASSRGQGRIDTQYF. The CDR3 region has the DNA TGTGCCAGCAGCCGCGGACAGGGGAGGATAGATACGCAGTATTTT. The chain recombines TRBV7-9 with TRBJ2-3; 9 nucleotides align to TRBD1. Germline CDR1 reads SEHNR; CDR2 reads FQNEAQ (reference sequence). The ends lost 5 bases at V and 5 bases at J; junction bases unmatched: 8. The CDR3 is 15 amino acids.

The chain couples TRBV18 to TRBJ1-1; TRBD1 matches 8 bases. The CDR3 extends over 13 amino acids. Germline loops: CDR1 KGHSH, CDR2 LQKENI. V lost 4 bases, J lost 5 bases, and 3 bases stayed unmatched. The CDR3 coding sequence is TGTGCCAGCTCACAGGACAGGGCTACTGAAGCTTTCTTT. Protein product: CASSQDRATEAFF.

This clone was counted only a few times. The chain carries TRBV5-6 and TRBJ1-6; 9 bases fit TRBD1. Germline lookup yields CDR1 SGHDT and CDR2 YYEEEE. V lost 3 bases, J lost 8 bases, and 6 bases stayed unmatched. CDR3 length: 15 amino acids. Here the CDR3 reads CASSWVDRGDSPLHF. DNA of the CDR3: TGTGCCAGCAGCTGGGTGGACAGGGGTGATTCACCCCTCCACTTT.

The chain combines TRBV5-1 with TRBJ2-5; D gene unclear. Germline values: CDR1 SGHRS, CDR2 YFSETQ. Trimming shortened V by 6 bases and J by 3 bases, and 18 bases separated the two germline ends. The CDR3 is made up of 15 amino acids. The CDR3 spells CASNRMGQDEETQYF. Written as DNA, the CDR3 is TGCGCCAGCAACCGAATGGGCCAGGATGAAGAGACCCAGTACTTC.

The V gene is TRBV5-4, the J gene TRBJ2-3, with D maybe TRBD2 (6 bases). The CDR3 loop spans 15 amino acids. The V and J ends lost 3 bases and 0 bases respectively, with 11 bases between them. Germline V gene data show CDR1 as SGHNT and CDR2 as YYREEE (reference sequence). CDR3 amino acids: CASSSERASTDTQYF. The CDR3 nucleotides read TGTGCCAGCAGCTCAGAGCGGGCTAGCACAGATACGCAGTATTTT.

Comments on this clone: The junction departs from the called germline gene at one end, perhaps through a read error. This sample includes further DNA sequences coding for the same CDR3. The rearrangement links TRBV7-9 to TRBJ1-5; 8 positions agree with TRBD1. The CDR3 is 14 amino acids. CDR1 is SEHNR and CDR2 is FQNEAQ in the germline V gene (reference sequence). CDR3 nucleotide sequence: TGTGCCAGCAGTTTAGGACAGGGCTATCAGCCCCAGCATTTT. It codes for CASSLGQGYQPQHF. The whole variable domain, filled in from reference TRBV7-9 and TRBJ1-5, reads DTGVSQNPRHKITKRGQNVTFRCDPISEHNRLYWYRQTLGQGPEFLTYFQNEAQLEKSRLLSDRFSAERPKGSFSTLEIQRTEQGDSAMYLCASSLGQGYQPQHFGDGTRLSIL.

The chain couples TRBV6-5 to TRBJ2-1; 9 nucleotides agree with TRBD2. The CDR3 consists of 13 residues. V dropped 6 bases and J dropped 6; count of bases not matched to a gene: 3. The V gene's germline CDR1 is MNHEY and CDR2 SVGAGI. The CDR3 bases are TGTGCCAGCAGATTAGCGGGGGTCAATGAGCAGTTCTTC. It codes for CASRLAGVNEQFF.

The rearrangement joins TRBV24-1 to TRBJ2-1; TRBD1 matches 7 bases. V gave up 3 bases and J gave up 10 bases; unmatched junction bases: 2. Germline CDR1 and CDR2: KGHDR and SFDVKD. The CDR3 contains 12 residues. CDR3 residues: CATSDVTGEQFF. In nucleotides, the CDR3 is TGTGCCACCAGTGATGTGACAGGGGAGCAGTTCTTC.

The chain is built from TRBV19 and TRBJ1-5; 7 positions match TRBD1. The J segment lost 3 bases and the V segment lost 7 bases, leaving 9 bases of the junction unmatched. The CDR3 consists of 15 residues. Germline values: CDR1 LNHDA, CDR2 SQIVND (reference sequence). The CDR3 coding sequence is TGTGCCAGTACCACGGACAGGAGAATCAATCAGCCCCAGCATTTT. Translation: CASTTDRRINQPQHF.

The chain is built from TRBV7-6 and TRBJ1-5; no clear D. The CDR3 loop spans 15 amino acids. Germline V gene sequence: CDR1 SGHVS, CDR2 FNYEAQ. With 5 bases removed from V and 2 bases from J, the gap between germline ends came to 13 bases. The CDR3 spells CASSQSVSGNQPQHF. The CDR3 DNA reads TGTGCCAGCAGCCAGAGCGTTAGTGGCAATCAGCCCCAGCATTTT. The full variable domain, in which reference TRBV7-6 and TRBJ1-5 provide the parts outside the CDR3, is GAGVSQSPRYKVTKRGQDVALRCDPISGHVSLYWYRQALGQGPEFLTYFNYEAQQDKSGLPNDRFSAERPEGSISTLTIQRTEQRDSAMYRCASSQSVSGNQPQHFGDGTRLSIL.

The chain links TRBV5-1 to TRBJ1-1, with 7 bases that match TRBD1. Germline CDR1 SGHRS, CDR2 YFSETQ. The CDR3 runs to 15 residues. The junction had 16 bases not matched to a gene; V was cut back by 4 bases and J by 10 bases. This CDR3 reads CASSTETGFLSAAFF. CDR3 DNA: TGCGCCAGCAGCACGGAGACAGGGTTCTTGTCGGCAGCTTTCTTT.

The rearrangement uses TRBV24-1 and TRBJ2-2; D may be TRBD1 (6 bases). This CDR3 is 16 amino acids long. Germline CDR1 is KGHDR and CDR2 is SFDVKD. The V gene lost 4 bases and the J gene lost 5 bases, with 16 bases spanning the gap. The CDR3: CATSDRDTPRTGELFF. The CDR3 DNA follows: TGTGCCACCAGTGACCGGGACACCCCACGAACCGGGGAGCTGTTTTTT.

The chain combines TRBV18 with TRBJ1-1; 7 bases match TRBD1. With V trimmed by 4 bases and J by 5 bases, 10 bases remained unmatched. CDR1 KGHSH and CDR2 LQKENI come from the germline V gene. This CDR3 spans 15 amino acids. The CDR3 region is CASSHYTQGLTEAFF. CDR3 DNA: TGTGCCAGCTCACACTATACACAGGGGTTGACTGAAGCTTTCTTT. The full variable domain, rest sourced from reference TRBV18 and TRBJ1-1, is NAGVMQNPRHLVRRRGQEARLRCSPMKGHSHVYWYRQLPEEGLKFMVYLQKENIIDESGMPKERFSAEFPKEGPSILRIQQVVRGDSAAYFCASSHYTQGLTEAFFGQGTRLTVV.

The CDR3 nucleotides read TGTGCCAGCAGTCAGGAGGGAGAGGGTGAGGCTTTCTTT. It yields the protein CASSQEGEGEAFF. This sequence joins TRBV2 and TRBJ1-1; D gene uncertain. V lost 5 bases and J lost 11, with 18 bases in between. CDR1 is SNHLY and CDR2 is FYNNEI in the germline V gene. The CDR3 length is 13 residues.

The J gene is TRBJ1-2, the V gene TRBV5-6; 8 positions agree with TRBD1. This CDR3 region has 14 residues. With V trimmed by 3 bases and J by 5 bases, 6 bases remained unmatched. In germline, CDR1 is SGHDT, CDR2 YYEEEE. The CDR3 coding sequence is TGTGCCAGCAGCTCACAGGGGGTCCCTTATGGCTACACCTTC. This sequence encodes CASSSQGVPYGYTF.

V is TRBV18 and J is TRBJ2-1; a weak D match, TRBD1 (5 bases). The CDR3 consists of 16 residues. The V end lost 6 bases, the J end lost 7 bases, and 22 bases lay between the germline ends. Germline loops: CDR1 KGHSH, CDR2 LQKENI. CDR3 nucleotides: TGTGCCAGCTCTCGCTGGGGCAGCGCCCTCCGGAATGAGCAGTTCTTC. Translation: CASSRWGSALRNEQFF.

The chain uses TRBV28 and TRBJ2-2; 9 nucleotides line up with TRBD2. Germline assignment: CDR1 MDHEN and CDR2 SYDVKM. The CDR3 is 16 amino acids. V lost 8 bases to trimming and J lost 5 bases; unmatched junction nucleotides: 12. CDR3 in DNA: TGTGCCAGCGGGCCCTTTGCGGGGGGGCGTACCGGGGAGCTGTTTTTT. Its translation: CASGPFAGGRTGELFF.

The genes are TRBV7-9 and TRBJ2-5, with 9 bases matching TRBD2. V gave up 6 bases and J gave up 5 bases; unmatched junction bases: 10. The CDR3 runs to 15 residues. The germline gives CDR1 SEHNR, CDR2 FQNEAQ (reference sequence). This CDR3 reads CASRSGLAVPETQYF. The CDR3 nucleotides read TGTGCCAGCAGATCGGGACTAGCAGTTCCCGAGACCCAGTACTTC.